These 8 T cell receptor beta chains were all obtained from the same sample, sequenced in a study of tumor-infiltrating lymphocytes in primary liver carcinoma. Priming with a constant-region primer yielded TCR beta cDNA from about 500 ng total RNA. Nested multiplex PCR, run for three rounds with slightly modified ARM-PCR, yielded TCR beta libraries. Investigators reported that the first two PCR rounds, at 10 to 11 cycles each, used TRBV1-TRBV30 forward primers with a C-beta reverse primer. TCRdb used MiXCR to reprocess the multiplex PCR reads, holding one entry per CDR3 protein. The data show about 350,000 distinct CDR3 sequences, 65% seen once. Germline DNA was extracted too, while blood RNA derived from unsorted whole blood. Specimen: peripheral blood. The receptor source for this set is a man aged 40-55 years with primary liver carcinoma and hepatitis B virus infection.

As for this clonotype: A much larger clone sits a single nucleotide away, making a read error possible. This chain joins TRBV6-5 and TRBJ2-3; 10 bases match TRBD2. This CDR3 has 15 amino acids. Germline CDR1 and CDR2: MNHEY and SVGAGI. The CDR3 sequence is CPSSSLAGVRDTQYF. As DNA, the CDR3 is TGTCCCAGCAGTTCCCTAGCGGGAGTTCGGGATACGCAGTATTTT.

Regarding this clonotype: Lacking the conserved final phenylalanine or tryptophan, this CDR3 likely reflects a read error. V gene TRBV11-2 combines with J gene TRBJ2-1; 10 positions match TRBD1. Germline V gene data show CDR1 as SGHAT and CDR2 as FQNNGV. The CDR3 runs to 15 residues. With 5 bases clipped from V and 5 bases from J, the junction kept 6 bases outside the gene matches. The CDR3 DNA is TGTGCCAGCAGCCTTGGGACAGGGGCCCACAATGAGCAGTTCCTC. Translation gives CASSLGTGAHNEQFL.

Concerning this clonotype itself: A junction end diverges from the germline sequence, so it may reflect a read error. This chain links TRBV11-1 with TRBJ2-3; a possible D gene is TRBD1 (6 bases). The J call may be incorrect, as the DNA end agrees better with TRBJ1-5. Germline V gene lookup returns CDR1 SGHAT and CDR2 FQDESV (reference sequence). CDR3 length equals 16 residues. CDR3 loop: CASSLVTGTRTDTQHF. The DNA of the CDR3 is TGTGCCAGTAGCTTAGTTACGGGAACACGGACAGATACGCAGCATTTT.

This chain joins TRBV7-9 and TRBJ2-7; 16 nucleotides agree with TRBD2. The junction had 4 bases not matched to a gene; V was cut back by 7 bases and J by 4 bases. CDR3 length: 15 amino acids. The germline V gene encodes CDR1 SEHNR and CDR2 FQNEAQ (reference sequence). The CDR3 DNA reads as TGTGCCAGCAACTCGGGACTAGCGGGAGGGTACGAGCAGTACTTC. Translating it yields CASNSGLAGGYEQYF.

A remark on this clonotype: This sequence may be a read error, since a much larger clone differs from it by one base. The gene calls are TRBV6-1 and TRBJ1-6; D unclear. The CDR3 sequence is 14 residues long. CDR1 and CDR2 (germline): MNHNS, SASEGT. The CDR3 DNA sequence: TGTACCAGCAGTGAACTCGGAGGGAATTCACCCCTCCACTTT. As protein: CTSSELGGNSPLHF.

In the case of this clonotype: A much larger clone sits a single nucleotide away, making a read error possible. The CDR3 nucleotides are TGTGCCATCGGTAATAACCGGGATAGAGGTTCCTACGAGCAGTACTTC. Protein sequence: CAIGNNRDRGSYEQYF. The V call is TRBV10-3, the J call TRBJ2-7; tentatively, D is TRBD2 (5 bases). V was clipped by 8 bases and J by 1 base, with 21 bases between them. Germline V gene sequence: CDR1 ENHRY, CDR2 SYGVKD. The CDR3 is 16 amino acids.

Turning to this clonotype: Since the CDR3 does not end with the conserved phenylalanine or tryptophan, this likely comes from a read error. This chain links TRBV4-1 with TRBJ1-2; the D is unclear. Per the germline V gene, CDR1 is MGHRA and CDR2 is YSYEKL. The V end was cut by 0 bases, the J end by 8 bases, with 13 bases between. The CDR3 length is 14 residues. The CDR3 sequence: CASSQDHNSGGYTS. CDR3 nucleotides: TGCGCCAGCAGCCAAGACCACAACAGTGGGGGCTACACCTCC.

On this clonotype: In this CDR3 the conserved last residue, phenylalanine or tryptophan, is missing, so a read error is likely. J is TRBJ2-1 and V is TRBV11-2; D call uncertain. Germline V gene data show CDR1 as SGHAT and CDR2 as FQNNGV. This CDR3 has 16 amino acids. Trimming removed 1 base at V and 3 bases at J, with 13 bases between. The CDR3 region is CASSLARRSRYNEQFL. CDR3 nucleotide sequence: TGTGCCAGCAGCTTAGCCAGACGGAGCCGCTACAATGAGCAGTTCTTA.